Listed below are T cell receptor beta chains from one sample, sequenced in a study of blood T cell repertoires in COVID-19. Assay: immunoSEQ multiplex PCR; the TCRdb copy retains only in-frame clones and omits some. The sample shows more than 60,000 clones, roughly 87% of them seen only once. The sequencing input was peripheral blood. The receptors were sampled from a woman aged 45-65 years with active COVID-19. CDR3s include the opening cysteine and the closing phenylalanine or tryptophan. A D gene is named only where the DNA matches it firmly. Size is omitted from some rows. Given values are once, few, many or a class for expanded clones.

V	J	D	size	DNA	CDR3
TRBV5-1	TRBJ2-7	TRBD2	.	TGCGCCAGCAGCAGCGGACTAGCGGGATTTAGTAGTGATTACGAGCAGTACTTC	CASSSGLAGFSSDYEQYF
TRBV5-1	TRBJ2-3	TRBD2	.	TGCGCCAGCAGCCTCGGACTAGCTTCAGATACGCAGTATTTT	CASSLGLASDTQYF
TRBV9	TRBJ2-5	.	.	TGTGCCAGCAGCGCTGGGGTCGGGAACCAAGAGACCCAGTACTTC	CASSAGVGNQETQYF
TRBV9	TRBJ2-1	TRBD2	.	TGTGCCAGCAGCGTAGCGTCTAGCGGACGCTACAATGAGCAGTTCTTC	CASSVASSGRYNEQFF
TRBV19	TRBJ2-7	TRBD1	.	TGTGCCAGTAGAGTCGGGACAGGGGCCACCTACGAGCAGTACTTC	CASRVGTGATYEQYF
TRBV19	TRBJ1-5	.	.	TGTGCCAGTAGGGACAGACTTAAGGATCAGCCCCAGCATTTT	CASRDRLKDQPQHF
TRBV27	TRBJ2-2	TRBD2	.	TGTGCCAGCAGTTTGACTAGCGGGAAGAACACCGGGGAGCTGTTTTTT	CASSLTSGKNTGELFF
TRBV9	TRBJ2-7	.	once	TGTGCCAGCAGCGTAGCCCCCACAGTCGGTGAGCAGTACTTC	CASSVAPTVGEQYF
TRBV14	TRBJ1-1	.	.	TGTGCCAGCAGCCACCTTCCCGCACCCGGGGGGACTGAAGCTTTCTTT	CASSHLPAPGGTEAFF
TRBV19	TRBJ2-1	TRBD2	once	TGTGCCAGTAGTATAGGGACTAGCGGGCCCCCGGGTGAGCAGTTCTTC	CASSIGTSGPPGEQFF
TRBV30	TRBJ1-2	.	.	TGTGCCTGGACCCTTTCGCGGGGCGGCTACACCTTC	CAWTLSRGGYTF
TRBV6-6	TRBJ2-7	TRBD2	.	TGTGCCAGCAGGACAGGGACTAGCGGGAGCTACGAGCAGTACTTC	CASRTGTSGSYEQYF
TRBV6-5	TRBJ1-1	.	.	TGTGCCAGCAGTTACTCGGCCTTGACTGAAGCTTTCTTT	CASSYSALTEAFF
TRBV13	TRBJ2-1	TRBD2	.	TGTGCCAGCAGCTTAAGACTAGCGGGAAACAATGAGCAGTTCTTC	CASSLRLAGNNEQFF
TRBV19	TRBJ1-4	TRBD1	.	TGTGCCACCCGGACAGGGAAGGACGAAAAACTGTTTTTT	CATRTGKDEKLFF
TRBV5-6	TRBJ2-1	TRBD2	.	TGTGCCAGCAGGGAAACGACTAGCGGGACTAACAATGAGCAGTTCTTC	CASRETTSGTNNEQFF
TRBV19	TRBJ2-7	.	few	TGTGCCAGTAGTATCCACGGGAACCCCAACGAGCAGTACTTC	CASSIHGNPNEQYF
TRBV15	TRBJ2-7	.	.	TGTGCCACCAGCCTAGGGGTGCGCGAGCAGTACTTC	CATSLGVREQYF
TRBV10-3	TRBJ2-1	.	.	TGTGCCATCACCTCCAACGGGAGTTGGGAGCAGTTCTTC	CAITSNGSWEQFF
TRBV19	TRBJ2-1	TRBD2	.	TGTGCCAGTAGTACAACCCAGCCCGGGAGGGCCAACAATGAGCAGTTCTTC	CASSTTQPGRANNEQFF
TRBV5-1	TRBJ2-5	TRBD2	once	TGCGCCAGCAGCTTGGAGACGGGACTAGATCAAGAGACCCAGTACTTC	CASSLETGLDQETQYF
TRBV10-2	TRBJ2-7	TRBD2	once	TGCGCCAGCACCGACGAGCGGGGAGGGCCGTACGAGCAGTACTTC	CASTDERGGPYEQYF
TRBV28	TRBJ2-1	.	.	TGTGCCACCACGCAGAATTACAATGAGCAGTTCTTC	CATTQNYNEQFF
TRBV2	TRBJ2-7	.	.	TGTGCCAGCAGTACCGACAGGGAGGTCCACGAGCAGTACTTC	CASSTDREVHEQYF
TRBV29-1	TRBJ2-6	.	.	TGCAGCGCGAGGGGCGTCTGGGCCAACGTCCTGACTTTC	CSARGVWANVLTF